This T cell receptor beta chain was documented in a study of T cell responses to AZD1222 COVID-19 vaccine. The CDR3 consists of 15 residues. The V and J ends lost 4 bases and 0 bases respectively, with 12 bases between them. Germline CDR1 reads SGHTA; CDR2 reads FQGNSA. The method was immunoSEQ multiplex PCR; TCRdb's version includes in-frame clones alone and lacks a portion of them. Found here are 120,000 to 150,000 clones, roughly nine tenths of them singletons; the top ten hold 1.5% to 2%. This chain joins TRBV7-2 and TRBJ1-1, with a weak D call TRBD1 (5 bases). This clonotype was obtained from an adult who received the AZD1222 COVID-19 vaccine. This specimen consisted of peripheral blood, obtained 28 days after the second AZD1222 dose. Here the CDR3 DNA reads TGTGCCAGCAGCTCCGATTTGGGGCTGAACACTGAAGCTTTCTTT. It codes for CASSSDLGLNTEAFF. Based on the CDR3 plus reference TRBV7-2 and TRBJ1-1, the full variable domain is GAGVSQSPSNKVTEKGKDVELRCDPISGHTALYWYRQSLGQGLEFLIYFQGNSAPDKSGLPSDRFSAERTGGSVSTLTIQRTQQEDSAVYLCASSSDLGLNTEAFFGQGTRLTVV.